These 22 T cell receptor beta chains came from one sample sequenced in a study of T cell responses to AZD1222 COVID-19 vaccine. Sequencing was performed with immunoSEQ multiplex PCR; in TCRdb, only in-frame clones are kept and a portion is missing. The top ten clones hold roughly 5.6% of a sample with approximately 82,000 clones, roughly 90% of them seen once. The source material was peripheral blood, sampled on day 0 of AZD1222 vaccination. The receptors shown here come from an adult in good health.

The chain links TRBV18 to TRBJ2-5; the match to TRBD1 covers 10 bases. This CDR3 is 15 amino acids long. CDR1 is KGHSH, CDR2 LQKENI, per germline. The junction had 5 bases not matched to a gene; V was cut back by 2 bases and J by 5 bases. CDR3 coding DNA: TGTGCCAGCTCACCAGTTCCGGGACAGGGGGAGACCCAGTACTTC. This gives the protein CASSPVPGQGETQYF.

J is TRBJ2-7 and V is TRBV7-6; D tentatively reads TRBD1 or TRBD2 (5 bases each). The germline CDR1 and CDR2 sequences are SGHVS and FNYEAQ. V was trimmed by 2 bases and J by 2 bases, leaving 19 bases between them. This CDR3 is 17 amino acids long. DNA for the CDR3: TGTGCCAGCAGCTTACCACCCCGGGGCGACAGCCCCTACGAGCAGTACTTC. Amino acid sequence: CASSLPPRGDSPYEQYF.

This rearrangement joins TRBV5-5 to TRBJ1-1; D unresolved. The V and J ends lost 3 bases and 5 bases respectively, with 11 bases between them. Germline values: CDR1 SGHKS, CDR2 YYEKEE (reference sequence). CDR3 length: 13 residues. The CDR3 spells CASSSPFQTEAFF. In nucleotides, the CDR3 is TGTGCCAGCAGCTCCCCTTTTCAGACTGAAGCTTTCTTT.

This clone has a single count. This chain links TRBV5-1 with TRBJ2-7; perhaps TRBD1 as D (5 bases). Trimming left V 0 bases short and J 1 base short, with 5 bases between. Germline CDR1 reads SGHRS; CDR2 reads YFSETQ. CDR3 length: 13 residues. CDR3 amino acids: CASSLGQSYEQYF. CDR3 sequence (DNA): TGCGCCAGCAGCTTGGGACAGTCCTACGAGCAGTACTTC.

The table lists this clone with a few counts. CDR3 coding DNA: TGTGCCAGCAGCCAAGATAGAAGGGAAGGCACAGATACGCAGTATTTT. Translation gives CASSQDRREGTDTQYF. The chain uses TRBV3-1 (or the pseudogene TRBV3-2) and TRBJ2-3; D is unclear. The V gene lost 0 bases and the J gene lost 1 base, with 11 bases spanning the gap. The CDR3 consists of 16 residues. Germline CDR1 is LGHDT and CDR2 is YNNKEL (reference sequence).

The rearrangement joins TRBV2 to TRBJ2-1, with TRBD2 matching 8 bases. This CDR3 is 17 amino acids long. Losses at the gene ends were 6 bases for V and 2 bases for J; bases not matched to a gene: 12. Germline V lookup: CDR1 SNHLY, CDR2 FYNNEI. In DNA, the CDR3 is TGTGCCAGCAGCAAGACCGGGACTAGGGGTACCTACAATGAGCAGTTCTTC. This translates into CASSKTGTRGTYNEQFF.

The genes are TRBV5-1 and TRBJ2-5; the match to TRBD2 covers 7 bases. The germline V gene has CDR1 SGHRS and CDR2 YFSETQ. The CDR3 covers 15 residues. The V and J ends lost 4 bases and 2 bases, in that order; junction bases with no gene match: 8. CDR3 sequence: CASSPWTSYQETQYF. In DNA, the CDR3 is TGCGCCAGCAGCCCCTGGACTAGTTATCAAGAGACCCAGTACTTC.

The gene calls are TRBV6-5 and TRBJ1-1; D is ambiguous. This CDR3 spans 11 amino acids. Germline assignment: CDR1 MNHEY and CDR2 SVGAGI. The V end was cut by 8 bases, the J end by 3 bases, with 7 bases between. In nucleotides, the CDR3 is TGTGCCAGCCAATCCTACACTGAAGCTTTCTTT. Its translation is CASQSYTEAFF.

Only a few counts were recorded for this clone. The chain has TRBV7-8 and TRBJ2-3; TRBD2 matches at 9 bases. CDR1 is SGHVS and CDR2 is FQNEAQ in the germline V gene. Trimming cost V 6 bases and J 4 bases; bases outside gene matches: 8. The CDR3 extends over 15 amino acids. For the CDR3, the DNA is TGTGCCAGCAGGTCGTCGGGCGGGGGGGCAGATACGCAGTATTTT. Protein sequence: CASRSSGGGADTQYF.

V is TRBV27 and J is TRBJ2-5, with a weak D call TRBD2 (7 bases). The CDR3 sequence is 15 residues long. V lost 7 bases and J lost 5, with 20 bases in between. Per the germline V gene, CDR1 is MNHEY and CDR2 is SMNVEV (reference sequence). The CDR3 DNA follows: TGTGCCAGCACTAAATTAGATGGGGGGGCTGAGACCCAGTACTTC. Protein sequence: CASTKLDGGAETQYF.

This rearrangement joins TRBV11-3 to TRBJ1-6; D gene uncertain. CDR3 length: 13 residues. Trimming removed 2 bases from V and 10 bases from J, with 9 bases in between. Germline CDR1 reads SGHNT; CDR2 reads YENEEA. The DNA of the CDR3 is TGTGCCAGCAGCTTATTAGAGCCCTCACCCCTCCACTTT. As protein: CASSLLEPSPLHF.

J is TRBJ1-3 and V is TRBV28, with 9 bases fitting TRBD1. The CDR3 sequence is 18 residues long. Germline V gene lookup returns CDR1 MDHEN and CDR2 SYDVKM. After removal of 5 bases from V and 4 bases from J, the junction contained 15 bases not matched to a gene. The CDR3 is CASSPHRTGTGRGNTIYF. DNA of the CDR3: TGTGCCAGCAGTCCACACCGGACTGGGACAGGGAGAGGAAACACCATATATTTT.

J is TRBJ2-3 and V is TRBV6-4; possibly TRBD2 for D (6 bases). Germline CDR1 is MRHNA and CDR2 is SNTAGT. V shed 5 bases and J shed 9 bases, with 18 bases lying between them. This CDR3 spans 14 amino acids. The CDR3 reads CASSPTRLGATQYF. Here the CDR3 DNA reads TGTGCCAGCAGTCCGACTCGACTAGGCGCGACGCAGTATTTT.

The chain recombines TRBV10-3 with TRBJ2-1; D is perhaps TRBD1 or TRBD2 (5 bases each). The CDR3 sequence is 13 residues long. The germline V gene has CDR1 ENHRY and CDR2 SYGVKD. Trimming shortened V by 4 bases and J by 6 bases, and 10 bases separated the two germline ends. CDR3 bases: TGTGCCATCAGTGGAGGGGAGTCCAATGAGCAGTTCTTC. Its protein is CAISGGESNEQFF.

V usage is TRBV7-9 and J usage is TRBJ1-1, with D perhaps matching TRBD1 (5 bases). CDR3 length equals 15 residues. Germline loops: CDR1 SEHNR, CDR2 FQNEAQ (reference sequence). Trimming took 7 bases from V and 2 from J, leaving 17 bases between them. CDR3 residues: CASKNLGPSNTEAFF. DNA for the CDR3: TGTGCCAGCAAGAATCTGGGGCCCTCTAACACTGAAGCTTTCTTT.

DNA for the CDR3: TGTGCCAGCAGCCCAGCTTGGGACCAGCCCCAGCATTTT. This codes for CASSPAWDQPQHF. This chain uses TRBV6-5 with TRBJ1-5; D perhaps matches TRBD1 (5 bases). Per germline, CDR1 MNHEY and CDR2 SVGAGI. V gave up 6 bases and J gave up 7 bases, with 13 bases separating them. This CDR3 is 13 amino acids long.

The rearrangement uses TRBV20-1 and TRBJ1-5; unclear D gene. Trimming removed 3 bases from V and 0 bases from J, with 9 bases in between. The CDR3 runs 14 residues. Looked up from germline, CDR1 is DFQATT and CDR2 is SNEGSKA (reference sequence). The CDR3 DNA sequence: TGCAGTGCTAGTTCTCCTTATAGCAATCAGCCCCAGCATTTT. It is translated as CSASSPYSNQPQHF.

In this sample, this clone turned up once. The chain carries TRBV4-1 and TRBJ2-2, with D unclear. The CDR3 covers 13 residues. Trimming pared 1 base from V and 5 bases from J, leaving 5 bases between. Germline V gene sequence: CDR1 MGHRA, CDR2 YSYEKL. In DNA form, the CDR3 reads TGCGCCAGCAGCCAAGTCCTTACCGGGGAGCTGTTTTTT. Protein product: CASSQVLTGELFF.

This clone was detected only once. This chain links TRBV19 with TRBJ1-2; 8 positions agree with TRBD1. Germline V gene lookup returns CDR1 LNHDA and CDR2 SQIVND (reference sequence). After removal of 0 bases from V and 4 bases from J, the junction contained 4 bases not matched to a gene. CDR3 length: 15 amino acids. The CDR3 region is CASSIEEGTGYGYTF. The DNA for the CDR3 is TGTGCCAGTAGTATAGAAGAGGGGACAGGCTATGGCTACACCTTC.

This rearrangement joins TRBV5-1 to TRBJ2-7, with D perhaps matching TRBD2 (6 bases). Germline lookup yields CDR1 SGHRS and CDR2 YFSETQ. Trimming pared 8 bases from V and 1 base from J, leaving 19 bases between. This CDR3 has 15 amino acids. CDR3 amino acids: CASEEGTRFSYEQYF. The CDR3 DNA reads as TGCGCCAGTGAGGAGGGGACGCGATTTTCCTACGAGCAGTACTTC.

The chain employs TRBV24-1 and TRBJ1-2; D gene unclear. The CDR3 is 12 amino acids. CDR1 KGHDR and CDR2 SFDVKD come from the germline V gene. V was cut by 6 bases and J by 5 bases, with 9 bases left in between. The CDR3 loop reads CATSQGWYGYTF. CDR3 DNA: TGTGCCACCAGTCAAGGGTGGTATGGCTACACCTTC.

V usage is TRBV6-5 and J usage is TRBJ1-5, with D hard to call. This CDR3 is 14 amino acids long. Germline CDR1 is MNHEY and CDR2 is SVGAGI. V lost 2 bases, J lost 4 bases, and 9 bases lay in between. The DNA of the CDR3 is TGTGCCAGCAGTTACCACTCCAGGAATCAGCCCCAGCATTTT. Residues: CASSYHSRNQPQHF.